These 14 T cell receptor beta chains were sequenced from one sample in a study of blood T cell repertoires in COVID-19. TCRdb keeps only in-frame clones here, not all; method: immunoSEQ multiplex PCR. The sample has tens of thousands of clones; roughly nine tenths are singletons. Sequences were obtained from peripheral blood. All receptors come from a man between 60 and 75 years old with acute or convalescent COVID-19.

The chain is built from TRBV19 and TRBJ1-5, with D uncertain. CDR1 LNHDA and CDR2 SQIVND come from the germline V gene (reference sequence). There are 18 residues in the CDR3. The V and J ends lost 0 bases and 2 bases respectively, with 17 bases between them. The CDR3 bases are TGTGCCAGTAGTATAGATGTTGCGGGATCCCCAGGCAATCAGCCCCAGCATTTT. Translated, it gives CASSIDVAGSPGNQPQHF.

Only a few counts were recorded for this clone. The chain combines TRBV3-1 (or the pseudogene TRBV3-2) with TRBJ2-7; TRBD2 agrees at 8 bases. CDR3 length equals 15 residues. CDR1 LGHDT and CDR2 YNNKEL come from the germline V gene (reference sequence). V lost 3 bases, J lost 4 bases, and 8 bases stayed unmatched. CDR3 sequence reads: CASSHPGLERYEQYF. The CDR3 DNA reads TGTGCCAGCAGCCATCCGGGACTAGAACGTTACGAGCAGTACTTC.

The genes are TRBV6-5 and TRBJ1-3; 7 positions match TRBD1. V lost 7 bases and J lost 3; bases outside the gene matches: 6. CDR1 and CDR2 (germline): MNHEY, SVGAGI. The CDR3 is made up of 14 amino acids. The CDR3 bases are TGTGCCAGCAATCCTGGGACAGTTGGAAACACCATATATTTT. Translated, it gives CASNPGTVGNTIYF.

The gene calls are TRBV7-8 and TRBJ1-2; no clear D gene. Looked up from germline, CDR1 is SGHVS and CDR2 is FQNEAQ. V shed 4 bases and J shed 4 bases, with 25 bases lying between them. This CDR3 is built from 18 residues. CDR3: CASSSPKGGSSSAYGYTF. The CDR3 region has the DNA TGTGCCAGCAGCTCCCCCAAGGGCGGGTCTTCTTCGGCCTATGGCTACACCTTC.

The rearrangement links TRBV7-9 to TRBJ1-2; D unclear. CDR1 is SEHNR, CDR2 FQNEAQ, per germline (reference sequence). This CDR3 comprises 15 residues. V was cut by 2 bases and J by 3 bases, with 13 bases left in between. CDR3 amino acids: CASSLRREGDYGYTF. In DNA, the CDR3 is TGTGCCAGCAGCTTAAGGCGGGAGGGAGACTATGGCTACACCTTC. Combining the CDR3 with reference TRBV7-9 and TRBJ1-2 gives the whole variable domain DTGVSQNPRHKITKRGQNVTFRCDPISEHNRLYWYRQTLGQGPEFLTYFQNEAQLEKSRLLSDRFSAERPKGSFSTLEIQRTEQGDSAMYLCASSLRREGDYGYTFGSGTRLTVV.

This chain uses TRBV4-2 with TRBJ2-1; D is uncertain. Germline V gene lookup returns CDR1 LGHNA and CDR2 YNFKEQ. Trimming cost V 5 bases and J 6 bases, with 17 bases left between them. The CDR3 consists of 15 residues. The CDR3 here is CASSESALRGNEQFF. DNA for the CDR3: TGTGCCAGCAGCGAGAGCGCCCTAAGAGGCAATGAGCAGTTCTTC.

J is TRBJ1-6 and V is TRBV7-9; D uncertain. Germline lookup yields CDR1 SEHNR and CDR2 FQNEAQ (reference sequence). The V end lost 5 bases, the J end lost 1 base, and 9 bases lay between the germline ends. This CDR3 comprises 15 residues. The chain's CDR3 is CASSPPGSYNSPLHF. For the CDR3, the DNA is TGTGCCAGCAGCCCCCCGGGGTCCTATAATTCACCCCTCCACTTT.

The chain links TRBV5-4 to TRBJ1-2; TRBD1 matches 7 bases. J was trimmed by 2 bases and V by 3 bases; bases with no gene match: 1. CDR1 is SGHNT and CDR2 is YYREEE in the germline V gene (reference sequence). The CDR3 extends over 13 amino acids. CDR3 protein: CASSWGQNYGYTF. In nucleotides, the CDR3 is TGTGCCAGCAGCTGGGGACAGAACTATGGCTACACCTTC.

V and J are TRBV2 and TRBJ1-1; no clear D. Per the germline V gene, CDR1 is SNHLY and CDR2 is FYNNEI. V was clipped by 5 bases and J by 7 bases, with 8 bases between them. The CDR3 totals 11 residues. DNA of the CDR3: TGTGCCAGCAGTAGCGAGATTGAAGCTTTCTTT. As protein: CASSSEIEAFF.

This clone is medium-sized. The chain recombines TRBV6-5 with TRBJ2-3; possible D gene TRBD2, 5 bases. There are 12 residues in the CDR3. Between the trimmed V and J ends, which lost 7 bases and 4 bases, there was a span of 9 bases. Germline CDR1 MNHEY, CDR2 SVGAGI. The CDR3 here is CASKSGADTQYF. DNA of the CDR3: TGTGCCAGCAAAAGCGGTGCAGATACGCAGTATTTT.

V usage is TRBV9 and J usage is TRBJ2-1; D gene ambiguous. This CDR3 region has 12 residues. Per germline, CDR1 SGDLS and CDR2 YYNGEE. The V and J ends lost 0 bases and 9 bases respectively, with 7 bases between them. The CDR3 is CASSVGELEQFF. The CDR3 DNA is TGTGCCAGCAGCGTAGGAGAGCTTGAGCAGTTCTTC.

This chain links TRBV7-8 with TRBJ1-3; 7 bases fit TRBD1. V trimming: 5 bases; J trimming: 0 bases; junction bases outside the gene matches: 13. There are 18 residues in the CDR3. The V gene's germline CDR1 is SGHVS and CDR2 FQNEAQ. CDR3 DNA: TGTGCCAGCAGCACCTCGCCGGGACAGCACTTCTCTGGAAACACCATATATTTT. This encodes CASSTSPGQHFSGNTIYF.

In DNA form, the CDR3 reads TGTGCCAGCAGCGCTCCACTAACTCGTAATGAGCAGTTCTTC. Protein: CASSAPLTRNEQFF. The J gene is TRBJ2-1, the V gene TRBV9; D uncertain. The CDR3 extends over 14 amino acids. Germline CDR1 reads SGDLS; CDR2 reads YYNGEE. V dropped 3 bases and J dropped 7 bases, with 14 bases sitting between them. The whole variable domain, remainder taken from reference TRBV9 and TRBJ2-1, is DSGVTQTPKHLITATGQRVTLRCSPRSGDLSVYWYQQSLDQGLQFLIQYYNGEERAKGNILERFSAQQFPDLHSELNLSSLELGDSALYFCASSAPLTRNEQFFGPGTRLTVL.

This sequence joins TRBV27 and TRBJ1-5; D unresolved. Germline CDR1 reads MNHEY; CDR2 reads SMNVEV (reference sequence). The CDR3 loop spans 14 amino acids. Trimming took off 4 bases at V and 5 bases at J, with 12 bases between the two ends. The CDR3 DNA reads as TGTGCCAGCAGTTCCTTCTATATAGATCAGCCCCAGCATTTT. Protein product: CASSSFYIDQPQHF.